What follows is one T cell receptor beta chain and its context. V gave up 2 bases and J gave up 4 bases; unmatched junction bases: 6. The CDR3 consists of 15 residues. The germline CDR1 and CDR2 sequences are SGHVS and FNYEAQ. These data belong to a study of blood T cell repertoires in COVID-19. Study summary: Samples came from the United States, Italy and Spain, spanning acute and convalescent COVID-19. T cells, B-cell-depleted T cells, or PBMCs provided the cDNA or gDNA that served as material.

Original methodology: The authors estimated nucleated cell counts from reference gene primer amplification. Produced via immunoSEQ multiplex PCR; TCRdb's table is partial and in-frame only. The V and J calls and clone size were taken over from that table, and D and trimming were inferred from the DNA. This table has 250,000 to 300,000 clones, roughly nine tenths appearing once. Those enrolled in Seattle joined during active infection and were followed longitudinally afterward. This chain links TRBV7-6 with TRBJ1-1, with TRBD1 matching over 8 bases. This TCR was recovered from a woman aged 25 to 39 with COVID-19, enrolled during active disease. The sample comprised peripheral blood. CDR3 in DNA: TGTGCCAGCAGCTTACAGGGGGCGTCGAGCACTGAAGCTTTCTTT. The encoded protein is CASSLQGASSTEAFF.